The 19 T cell receptor beta chains below were found in one sample sequenced in a study of blood T cell repertoires in COVID-19 (dated by TCRdb to about 2020). The library came from the immunoSEQ multiplex PCR assay. Entries here come from immuneACCESS through TCRdb and include only in-frame sequences with V and J called. Some clones fail to appear in such tables; in the studies checked, an unresolved V gene covers under half of the shortfall, and the cause of the remainder is unknown. This sample has roughly 400,000 clones in its table, and about 90% of those were observed once. The ten largest clonotypes hold approximately 2.4% of the sample. The sequencing sample was made of peripheral blood. These receptors all stem from an older woman with COVID-19, enrolled during active disease.

This clone was detected only once. The genes are TRBV10-3 and TRBJ2-7; the D is unclear. Germline V CDR1 and CDR2: ENHRY, SYGVKD. V dropped 5 bases and J dropped 7 bases, with 12 bases sitting between them. This CDR3 comprises 12 residues. This CDR3 reads CAISYGLGEQYF. DNA of the CDR3: TGTGCCATCAGTTACGGGTTAGGAGAGCAGTACTTC.

The gene calls are TRBV3-1 (or the pseudogene TRBV3-2) and TRBJ1-1; the match to TRBD1 covers 7 bases. The germline V gene has CDR1 LGHDT and CDR2 YNNKEL (reference sequence). After removal of 0 bases from V and 1 base from J, the junction contained 5 bases not matched to a gene. CDR3 size: 16 residues. CDR3 region: CASSQDQTGWNTEAFF. CDR3 DNA: TGTGCCAGCAGCCAAGACCAGACAGGGTGGAACACTGAAGCTTTCTTT.

This clone appeared a single time. The chain recombines TRBV30 with TRBJ1-1; D unclear. Germline CDR1 and CDR2: GTSNPN and SVGIG (reference sequence). The CDR3 sequence is 11 residues long. V was clipped by 0 bases and J by 6 bases, with 5 bases between them. The CDR3 reads CAWSVQAEAFF. The CDR3 region has the DNA TGTGCCTGGAGTGTACAAGCTGAAGCTTTCTTT.

J is TRBJ1-4 and V is TRBV4-1, with a weak D call TRBD1 (5 bases). The CDR3 loop spans 16 amino acids. Germline assignment: CDR1 MGHRA and CDR2 YSYEKL. V was shortened by 4 bases and J by 4 bases, with 16 bases between the two germline ends. This chain's CDR3 is CASSPDGHEFNEKLFF. The CDR3 DNA follows: TGCGCCAGCAGCCCAGACGGACACGAATTTAATGAAAAACTGTTTTTT.

This clone was detected a few times. J is TRBJ1-1 and V is TRBV7-9, with D hard to call. Germline assignment: CDR1 SEHNR and CDR2 FQNEAQ (reference sequence). The CDR3 totals 10 residues. Between the trimmed V and J ends, which lost 4 bases and 5 bases, there was a span of 2 bases. CDR3 coding DNA: TGTGCCAGCAGCTCAACTGAAGCTTTCTTT. Translating gives CASSSTEAFF.

V is TRBV29-1 and J is TRBJ1-2, with D possibly TRBD1 on 6 matching bases. Per the germline V gene, CDR1 is SQVTM and CDR2 is ANQGSEA. Between the trimmed V and J ends, which lost 6 bases and 3 bases, there was a span of 17 bases. This CDR3 contains 14 residues. CDR3 region: CSVAPGGFDYGYTF. CDR3 nucleotides: TGCAGCGTGGCCCCGGGGGGCTTTGACTATGGCTACACCTTC.

CDR3 protein: CASAPQNSGNTIYF. CDR3 nucleotides: TGTGCCAGCGCTCCCCAGAACTCTGGAAACACCATATATTTT. V gene TRBV7-2 combines with J gene TRBJ1-3; no clear D gene. Germline V gives CDR1 SGHTA, CDR2 FQGNSA. The CDR3 is 14 amino acids. V lost 8 bases, J lost 0 bases, and 11 bases lay in between.

The chain links TRBV5-4 to TRBJ1-2, with 9 bases that match TRBD1. The CDR3 sequence is 13 residues long. V shed 4 bases and J 8 bases; nucleotides not matched to a gene: 6. Germline V lookup: CDR1 SGHNT, CDR2 YYREEE (reference sequence). The CDR3 protein is CASSPTGTGGYTF. In DNA, the CDR3 is TGTGCCAGCAGCCCCACCGGGACAGGGGGCTACACCTTC. The whole variable domain, remainder taken from reference TRBV5-4 and TRBJ1-2, is ETGVTQSPTHLIKTRGQQVTLRCSSQSGHNTVSWYQQALGQGPQFIFQYYREEENGRGNFPPRFSGLQFPNYSSELNVNALELDDSALYLCASSPTGTGGYTFGSGTRLTVV.

CDR3 amino acids: CASSGSGTVSNQPQHF. In DNA, the CDR3 is TGTGCCAGCAGTGGCTCCGGGACAGTTAGCAATCAGCCCCAGCATTTT. J is TRBJ1-5 and V is TRBV28, with TRBD1 matching over 7 bases. Germline CDR1 reads MDHEN; CDR2 reads SYDVKM. The V and J ends lost 5 bases and 0 bases, in that order; junction bases with no gene match: 7. The CDR3 spans 16 residues.

This clone was observed a few times. The chain joins TRBV7-9 to TRBJ1-2; TRBD1 matches 7 bases. CDR3 length: 15 amino acids. V lost 5 bases to trimming and J lost 4 bases; unmatched junction nucleotides: 10. Germline loops: CDR1 SEHNR, CDR2 FQNEAQ (reference sequence). In DNA form, the CDR3 reads TGTGCCAGCAGCGCCCGGGGGGGACAGATCTATGGCTACACCTTC. It encodes CASSARGGQIYGYTF.

V is TRBV7-3 and J is TRBJ1-4, with D tentatively TRBD1 (6 bases). Trimming left V 7 bases short and J 4 bases short, with 13 bases between. The CDR3 is made up of 14 amino acids. CDR1 and CDR2 from the germline V gene are SGHTA and FQGTGA. The CDR3 sequence is CASIRTADNEKLFF. DNA for the CDR3: TGTGCCAGCATCCGGACAGCAGATAATGAAAAACTGTTTTTT.

The chain recombines TRBV7-9 with TRBJ1-1; D gene ambiguous. Germline loops: CDR1 SEHNR, CDR2 FQNEAQ (reference sequence). V lost 5 bases, J lost 0 bases, and 7 bases lay in between. The CDR3 contains 13 residues. The CDR3 DNA reads TGTGCCAGCAGCCCAAATCTGAACACTGAAGCTTTCTTT. Its translation is CASSPNLNTEAFF.

This clone was picked up one time. DNA of the CDR3: TGTGCCAGCAGCCAAGACGTGACAGGGTGGTCGCCTGGAAACACCATATATTTT. Amino acids: CASSQDVTGWSPGNTIYF. This chain connects TRBV3-1 (or the pseudogene TRBV3-2) to TRBJ1-3, with 7 bases matching TRBD1. The CDR3 is 18 amino acids. Germline trimming cut 0 bases from V and 2 bases from J; bases unmatched to any gene: 10. The germline V gene encodes CDR1 LGHDT and CDR2 YNNKEL (reference sequence).

This clone was counted once. Different DNA sequences within this sample yield the same CDR3. Here the CDR3 reads CASSLGGGGEQFF. The CDR3 DNA is TGTGCCAGCAGCTTGGGAGGGGGCGGGGAGCAGTTCTTC. V gene TRBV5-4 combines with J gene TRBJ2-1, with 7 bases that match TRBD1. V gave up 0 bases and J gave up 10 bases; unmatched junction bases: 4. CDR1 is SGHNT, CDR2 YYREEE, per germline (reference sequence). CDR3 length: 13 residues.

The rearrangement joins TRBV6-1 to TRBJ1-4; possible D gene TRBD1, 6 bases. This CDR3 spans 22 amino acids. From germline, CDR1 is MNHNS and CDR2 SASEGT. V lost 2 bases to trimming and J lost 0 bases, with 28 bases between them. CDR3 nucleotides: TGTGCCAGCAGTGAACGGGCCCTGACCGGGATGTCAGGGGCTGCAACTAATGAAAAACTGTTTTTT. This encodes CASSERALTGMSGAATNEKLFF.

The CDR3, as DNA: TGCGCCAGCAGCTTGGCCGCTGGGACTGGCTTCAATGAGCAGTTCTTC. This codes for CASSLAAGTGFNEQFF. This rearrangement joins TRBV5-1 to TRBJ2-1, with TRBD2 as a possible D gene (6 bases). CDR1 and CDR2 (germline): SGHRS, YFSETQ. V was clipped by 0 bases and J by 6 bases, with 16 bases between them. The CDR3 extends over 16 amino acids.

This clone was seen just once. V usage is TRBV18 and J usage is TRBJ2-1; 9 bases align to TRBD1. The CDR3 is made up of 16 amino acids. Germline CDR1 and CDR2: KGHSH and LQKENI. V lost 0 bases to trimming and J lost 9 bases; unmatched junction nucleotides: 9. The CDR3 reads CASSPPILQGAGEQFF. The CDR3 DNA sequence: TGTGCCAGCTCACCACCGATATTACAGGGGGCAGGTGAGCAGTTCTTC.

This clone was observed a few times. V usage is TRBV18 and J usage is TRBJ2-7; 10 bases line up with TRBD2. V gave up 6 bases and J gave up 5 bases; unmatched junction bases: 7. CDR1 KGHSH and CDR2 LQKENI come from the germline V gene. This CDR3 region has 14 residues. CDR3 DNA: TGTGCCAGCTCCCCCAGCGGGGGGGTGCACGAGCAGTACTTC. This codes for CASSPSGGVHEQYF. Variable domain in full (rest from reference TRBV18 and TRBJ2-7): NAGVMQNPRHLVRRRGQEARLRCSPMKGHSHVYWYRQLPEEGLKFMVYLQKENIIDESGMPKERFSAEFPKEGPSILRIQQVVRGDSAAYFCASSPSGGVHEQYFGPGTRLTVT.

The chain links TRBV10-3 to TRBJ2-3; 15 bases align to TRBD2. The germline V gene has CDR1 ENHRY and CDR2 SYGVKD. The V segment lost 4 bases and the J segment 1 base; nucleotides outside the gene matches: 9. The CDR3 is 19 amino acids. This chain's CDR3 is CAISAGLAGGYTGTDTQYF. The CDR3 DNA sequence: TGTGCCATCAGTGCGGGACTAGCGGGGGGTTATACGGGCACAGATACGCAGTATTTT.